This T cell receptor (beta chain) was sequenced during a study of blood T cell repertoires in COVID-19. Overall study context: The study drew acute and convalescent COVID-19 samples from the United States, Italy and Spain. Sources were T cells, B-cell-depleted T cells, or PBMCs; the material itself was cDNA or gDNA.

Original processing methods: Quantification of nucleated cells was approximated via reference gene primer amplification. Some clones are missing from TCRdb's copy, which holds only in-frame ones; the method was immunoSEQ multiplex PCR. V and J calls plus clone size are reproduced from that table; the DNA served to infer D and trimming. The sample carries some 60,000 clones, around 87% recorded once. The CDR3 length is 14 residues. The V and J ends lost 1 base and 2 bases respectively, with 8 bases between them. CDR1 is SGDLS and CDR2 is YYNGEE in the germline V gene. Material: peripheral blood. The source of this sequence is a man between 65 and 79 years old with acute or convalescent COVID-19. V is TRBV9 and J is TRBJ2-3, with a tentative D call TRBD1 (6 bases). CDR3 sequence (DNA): TGTGCCAGCAGCGTACAGGGGCACACAGATACGCAGTATTTT. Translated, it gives CASSVQGHTDTQYF. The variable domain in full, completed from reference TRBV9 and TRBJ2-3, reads DSGVTQTPKHLITATGQRVTLRCSPRSGDLSVYWYQQSLDQGLQFLIQYYNGEERAKGNILERFSAQQFPDLHSELNLSSLELGDSALYFCASSVQGHTDTQYFGPGTRLTVL.